Each of the 30 T cell receptor beta chains below was sequenced from the same sample in a study of cytomegalovirus exposure and HLA in healthy donors (dated by TCRdb to about 2017). Preparation of the library involved the immunoSEQ multiplex PCR assay. The multiplex PCR relied on a mix of 60 forward primers for TCR Vbeta segments and 13 reverse primers for TCR Jbeta segments. Sourced from immuneACCESS, this table was stored by TCRdb with only in-frame sequences that have V and J called. A share of the clones is absent; for the studies checked, an unresolved V gene accounts for under half, and the remainder has no known explanation. The sample table holds about 100,000 clones, of which 10% were seen once. Of the sample, approximately 6.1% falls within the top ten clones. The source material was PBMCs. These receptors were collected from a man aged 35 to 55 in good health and CMV-seropositive.

This clone was seen a few times. The chain is built from TRBV30 and TRBJ2-1; the match to TRBD2 covers 14 bases. This CDR3 comprises 15 residues. The V gene end was trimmed by 8 bases and the J gene end by 8 bases; junction bases not matched to a gene: 11. The germline gives CDR1 GTSNPN, CDR2 SVGIG (reference sequence). This chain's CDR3 is CAGGGTSGRRHEQFF. The CDR3 region has the DNA TGTGCCGGAGGGGGGACTAGCGGGAGAAGACATGAGCAGTTCTTC.

This clone turned up a few times. V is TRBV19 and J is TRBJ1-1; maybe TRBD1 (5 bases). Germline V gene sequence: CDR1 LNHDA, CDR2 SQIVND (reference sequence). V shed 2 bases and J shed 1 base, with 11 bases lying between them. The CDR3 is 15 amino acids. CDR3 loop: CASSIMDTQNTEAFF. The CDR3 region has the DNA TGTGCCAGTAGTATAATGGACACTCAGAACACTGAAGCTTTCTTT.

This clone turned up a few times. This chain links TRBV6-6 with TRBJ2-1; maybe TRBD2 (5 bases). Trimming left V 2 bases short and J 10 bases short, with 12 bases between. From germline, CDR1 is MNHNY and CDR2 SVGAGI (reference sequence). The length of the CDR3 is 13 residues. This chain's CDR3 is CASSYVREREQFF. DNA of the CDR3: TGTGCCAGCAGTTACGTTCGGGAACGGGAGCAGTTCTTC.

The chain links TRBV5-1 to TRBJ2-3; D may be TRBD2 (5 bases). This CDR3 region has 16 residues. CDR1 SGHRS and CDR2 YFSETQ come from the germline V gene. Trimming took off 7 bases at V and 0 bases at J, with 18 bases between the two ends. The DNA of the CDR3 is TGCGCCAGCCACAACTCCGGAGGAACTAGCACAGATACGCAGTATTTT. Translating it yields CASHNSGGTSTDTQYF.

The V and J genes are TRBV6-6 and TRBJ1-5; possible D gene TRBD1, 6 bases. Germline CDR1 MNHNY, CDR2 SVGAGI (reference sequence). CDR3 length: 13 residues. V was pared by 5 bases and J by 4 bases, with 9 bases between. The DNA for the CDR3 is TGTGCCAGCAGTCAGGGGTGGAATCAGCCCCAGCATTTT. This codes for CASSQGWNQPQHF.

This chain connects TRBV5-1 to TRBJ2-7; perhaps TRBD2 as D (6 bases). From germline, CDR1 is SGHRS and CDR2 YFSETQ. Trimming took off 0 bases at V and 3 bases at J, with 13 bases between the two ends. CDR3 length: 15 amino acids. DNA of the CDR3: TGCGCCAGCAGCTTGGATGGGACTTTCCTCTACGAGCAGTACTTC. Its translation is CASSLDGTFLYEQYF.

This chain connects TRBV2 to TRBJ2-3; TRBD2 agrees at 8 bases. CDR1 is SNHLY, CDR2 FYNNEI, per germline. The CDR3 is 13 amino acids. Unmatched junction bases numbered 4, after V lost 9 bases and J lost 2 bases. CDR3 protein: CARGSGNTDTQYF. In nucleotides, the CDR3 is TGTGCCAGAGGTAGCGGGAACACAGATACGCAGTATTTT.

In this sample, this clone turned up a few times. The chain couples TRBV7-3 to TRBJ2-1; no clear D. V lost 5 bases and J lost 0, with 11 bases in between. The CDR3 runs 15 residues. CDR1 SGHTA and CDR2 FQGTGA come from the germline V gene. DNA for the CDR3: TGTGCCAGCAGCCCTACAGATAGCTCCTACAATGAGCAGTTCTTC. It codes for CASSPTDSSYNEQFF.

The table lists this clone with a few counts. The chain is built from TRBV18 and TRBJ2-5, with D maybe TRBD2 (5 bases). The germline V gene has CDR1 KGHSH and CDR2 LQKENI. With 2 bases removed from V and 7 bases from J, the gap between germline ends came to 14 bases. The CDR3 consists of 14 residues. CDR3 loop: CASSPEHGGGTQYF. CDR3 nucleotides: TGTGCCAGCTCACCAGAGCACGGAGGAGGGACCCAGTACTTC.

There are a few counts of this clone. The chain uses TRBV6-6 and TRBJ1-1; D ambiguous. The germline V and J ends were trimmed by 8 bases and 5 bases, with 12 bases remaining between them. CDR1 MNHNY and CDR2 SVGAGI come from the germline V gene (reference sequence). The CDR3 is 12 residues long. As DNA, the CDR3 is TGTGCCAGCCTCTCGGGAGGAACTGAAGCTTTCTTT. Its translation is CASLSGGTEAFF.

Comments on this clone: Relative to the germline gene, one junction end is altered; a read error may explain this. The CDR3 sequence: CSVVVGQAPYGYSF. The CDR3 DNA is TGCAGCGTTGTCGTCGGACAGGCCCCCTATGGCTACTCCTTC. V is TRBV29-1 and J is TRBJ1-2; the match to TRBD1 covers 7 bases. Germline V gene sequence: CDR1 SQVTM, CDR2 ANQGSEA. The CDR3 extends over 14 amino acids.

This clone was seen a handful of times. The same CDR3 can be traced to other DNA sequences in this sample. The chain has TRBV28 and TRBJ2-7; D is undetermined. The CDR3 sequence is 17 residues long. Germline V CDR1 and CDR2: MDHEN, SYDVKM. Deletions cut 6 bases from V and 2 bases from J, with 23 bases between. CDR3 nucleotide sequence: TGTGCCAGCAGCCCTGCGCTCAAGAGGATCTCTACCTACGAGCAGTACTTC. Encoded protein: CASSPALKRISTYEQYF.

This clone was counted a few times. The chain joins TRBV28 to TRBJ2-1, with 12 bases that match TRBD2. V lost 4 bases to trimming and J lost 4 bases; unmatched junction nucleotides: 11. Germline V gene data show CDR1 as MDHEN and CDR2 as SYDVKM. The CDR3 has 18 amino acids. This CDR3 is CASSSLLAGGLLYNEQFF. CDR3 nucleotide sequence: TGTGCCAGCAGTTCCTTACTAGCGGGAGGCCTTTTGTACAATGAGCAGTTCTTC.

For this clone: Mismatch with germline at one junction end may stem from a read error. The rearrangement joins TRBV4-1 to TRBJ1-1, with D perhaps TRBD1 (5 bases). This CDR3 has 13 residues. Germline CDR1 MGHRA, CDR2 YSYEKL. The CDR3 loop is CPSSQDGGGEAFF. CDR3 DNA: TGCCCCAGCAGCCAAGATGGGGGAGGGGAAGCTTTCTTT.

In this sample, this clone turned up a few times. This sequence joins TRBV27 and TRBJ2-2; D uncertain. The CDR3 totals 16 residues. Germline values: CDR1 MNHEY, CDR2 SMNVEV (reference sequence). With 8 bases removed from V and 4 bases from J, the gap between germline ends came to 20 bases. The CDR3 region is CASSPRRTRPTGELFF. In DNA, the CDR3 is TGTGCCAGCTCGCCTAGAAGAACGAGACCCACCGGGGAGCTGTTTTTT.

This clone was found a few times. The chain recombines TRBV5-1 with TRBJ2-3; 9 bases are shared with TRBD2. J gave up 2 bases and V 2 bases, and 6 bases lay outside the gene matches. The CDR3 has 16 amino acids. Germline loops: CDR1 SGHRS, CDR2 YFSETQ. The CDR3 loop reads CASSLGASGNTDTQYF. The CDR3, as DNA: TGCGCCAGCAGCTTAGGCGCTAGCGGGAACACAGATACGCAGTATTTT. Together with reference TRBV5-1 and TRBJ2-3, the CDR3 gives the full variable domain: KAGVTQTPRYLIKTRGQQVTLSCSPISGHRSVSWYQQTPGQGLQFLFEYFSETQRNKGNFPGRFSGRQFSNSRSEMNVSTLELGDSALYLCASSLGASGNTDTQYFGPGTRLTVL.

V and J are TRBV28 and TRBJ2-7; TRBD1 aligns across 7 bases. The trim removed 6 bases at V and 3 bases at J, leaving 14 bases unmatched. There are 16 residues in the CDR3. CDR1 and CDR2 from the germline V gene are MDHEN and SYDVKM. The CDR3 protein is CASSSDRETPNYEQYF. For the CDR3, the DNA is TGTGCCAGCAGCTCCGACAGGGAGACTCCAAACTACGAGCAGTACTTC.

This clone has a handful of counts. V and J are TRBV9 and TRBJ2-1; 8 bases are a match to TRBD1. The germline V gene encodes CDR1 SGDLS and CDR2 YYNGEE. The CDR3 runs to 13 residues. After removal of 7 bases from V and 4 bases from J, the junction contained 4 bases not matched to a gene. The CDR3 spells CASGTGVYNEQFF. The CDR3 DNA is TGTGCCAGCGGGACAGGAGTGTACAATGAGCAGTTCTTC.

V and J are TRBV7-2 and TRBJ2-4, with D uncertain. Between the trimmed V and J ends, which lost 5 bases and 1 base, there was a span of 12 bases. CDR1 is SGHTA, CDR2 FQGNSA, per germline. The CDR3 runs to 15 residues. The CDR3 DNA reads as TGTGCCAGCAGCCCCCCTTCCGGGGCCAAAAACATTCAGTACTTC. Its translation is CASSPPSGAKNIQYF.

J is TRBJ2-2 and V is TRBV7-9, with a possible D match to TRBD2 (6 bases). Germline V CDR1 and CDR2: SEHNR, FQNEAQ (reference sequence). The CDR3 contains 16 residues. Trimming removed 2 bases from V and 4 bases from J, with 14 bases in between. Written as DNA, the CDR3 is TGTGCCAGCAGCTTAAATTCGGGAGTCCCCACCGGGGAGCTGTTTTTT. This sequence encodes CASSLNSGVPTGELFF.

The chain combines TRBV19 with TRBJ2-2, with 9 bases lining up with TRBD2. Germline V gives CDR1 LNHDA, CDR2 SQIVND (reference sequence). V lost 7 bases, J lost 5 bases, and 8 bases stayed unmatched. There are 15 residues in the CDR3. CDR3 sequence (DNA): TGTGCCAGTACCTTGACTAGCGGAGTTACCGGGGAGCTGTTTTTT. This codes for CASTLTSGVTGELFF.

This sequence joins TRBV6-5 and TRBJ1-2; 9 nucleotides agree with TRBD1. The CDR3 loop spans 15 amino acids. V dropped 2 bases and J dropped 6; count of bases not matched to a gene: 7. The germline V gene encodes CDR1 MNHEY and CDR2 SVGAGI. CDR3 coding DNA: TGTGCCAGCAGTTACGCGTACAGGGGGCAAGATGGCTACACCTTC. Translated, it gives CASSYAYRGQDGYTF.

The sample holds a few counts of this clone. The chain combines TRBV9 with TRBJ2-4; a possible D gene is TRBD1 (6 bases). The germline V gene has CDR1 SGDLS and CDR2 YYNGEE. This CDR3 spans 11 amino acids. The V and J ends lost 4 bases and 9 bases respectively, with 8 bases between them. CDR3 in DNA: TGTGCCAGCAGCACAGGGACCATTCAGTACTTC. Its translation is CASSTGTIQYF.

This clone was detected many times. The rearrangement uses TRBV6-1 and TRBJ1-5; D is possibly TRBD1 (6 bases). The V end was cut by 3 bases, the J end by 5 bases, with 11 bases between. Germline V gene sequence: CDR1 MNHNS, CDR2 SASEGT. This CDR3 spans 14 amino acids. The DNA for the CDR3 is TGTGCCAGCAGTGAGCGACAGGCCCATCAGCCCCAGCATTTT. Amino acids: CASSERQAHQPQHF.

The chain couples TRBV7-8 to TRBJ1-2, with 8 bases aligning to TRBD1. V was pared by 5 bases and J by 8 bases, with 13 bases of the junction left unmatched. CDR1 SGHVS and CDR2 FQNEAQ come from the germline V gene. There are 15 residues in the CDR3. CDR3: CASSKEHGTGIGYTF. DNA for the CDR3: TGTGCCAGCAGCAAAGAGCATGGGACAGGAATCGGCTACACCTTC.

The V gene is TRBV2, the J gene TRBJ2-1, with TRBD2 identical over 9 bases. The junction had 10 bases not matched to a gene; V was cut back by 7 bases and J by 0 bases. The CDR3 sequence is 17 residues long. Germline assignment: CDR1 SNHLY and CDR2 FYNNEI. CDR3 protein: CASKSGLALTSYNEQFF. The CDR3 DNA follows: TGTGCCAGCAAGAGTGGACTAGCGCTTACCTCCTACAATGAGCAGTTCTTC. The complete variable domain, with remaining parts taken from reference TRBV2 and TRBJ2-1, reads EPEVTQTPSHQVTQMGQEVILRCVPISNHLYFYWYRQILGQKVEFLVSFYNNEISEKSEIFDDQFSVERPDGSNFTLKIRSTKLEDSAMYFCASKSGLALTSYNEQFFGPGTRLTVL.

This chain connects TRBV6-1 to TRBJ2-3; 8 bases are a match to TRBD2. Losses at the gene ends were 2 bases for V and 3 bases for J; bases not matched to a gene: 7. Per germline, CDR1 MNHNS and CDR2 SASEGT. The CDR3 contains 16 residues. CDR3 nucleotide sequence: TGTGCCAGCAGTGAAATGGCGGGAGGTCTAACAGATACGCAGTATTTT. It yields the protein CASSEMAGGLTDTQYF.

The CDR3 here is CASSLGTSGRNEQFF. The DNA of the CDR3 is TGTGCCAGCAGCTTAGGAACTAGCGGGAGAAATGAGCAGTTCTTC. J is TRBJ2-1 and V is TRBV11-2, with 11 bases aligning to TRBD2. This CDR3 contains 15 residues. V shed 1 base, J shed 7 bases, and the junction held 3 bases outside the gene matches. Germline-derived CDR1 and CDR2 are SGHAT and FQNNGV.

The chain is built from TRBV28 and TRBJ2-2; 9 positions agree with TRBD1. The CDR3 has 15 residues. Trimming removed 7 bases from V and 6 bases from J; junction bases left unmatched: 9. Germline V CDR1 and CDR2: MDHEN, SYDVKM. The CDR3 reads CASTRDRAFPGELFF. The CDR3 DNA is TGTGCCAGCACCCGGGACAGGGCCTTTCCCGGGGAGCTGTTTTTT.

The sample holds a few counts of this clone. The rearrangement joins TRBV7-2 to TRBJ2-7; a weak D match, TRBD1 (6 bases). The CDR3 has 15 residues. CDR1 is SGHTA, CDR2 FQGNSA, per germline. The germline V and J ends were trimmed by 1 base and 2 bases, with 12 bases remaining between them. The CDR3: CASSLGQASAYEQYF. DNA of the CDR3: TGTGCCAGCAGCTTAGGACAGGCCTCTGCCTACGAGCAGTACTTC.